These T cell receptor beta chains were read from a single sample in a study of PD-1 blockade in classical Hodgkin lymphoma. Clones were read by immunoSEQ multiplex PCR, and TCRdb kept only the in-frame ones, dropping some. The table shows 20,000 to 30,000 clones, with 80% to 90% occurring only once. Material: peripheral blood mononuclear cells (PBMCs), obtained before the second cycle of nivolumab. These receptors were taken from a human donor with classical Hodgkin lymphoma. CDR3s include the opening cysteine and the closing phenylalanine or tryptophan. D genes are given only for firm matches. Size is omitted from some rows. Given values are once, few, many or a class for expanded clones.

abundance	d_gene	v_gene	j_gene	CDR3nt	CDR3aa
NA	NA	TRBV27	TRBJ2-2	TGTGCCAGCGCGTACCGCGGACTTGGTTACAGCGGGGAGCTGTTTTTT	CASAYRGLGYSGELFF
once	NA	TRBV6-5	TRBJ2-7	TGTGCCAGCAGTTACGATCGGGGCGGCACCTACTACGAGCAGTACTTC	CASSYDRGGTYYEQYF
NA	NA	TRBV2	TRBJ2-7	TGTGCCAGCAGTGGTGTCTTTCCCTACGAGCAGTACTTC	CASSGVFPYEQYF
NA	TRBD1	TRBV7-9	TRBJ1-4	TGTGCCAGCTGGGCAGGGGGCCAAGAAAAACTGTTTTTT	CASWAGGQEKLFF
few	NA	TRBV5-4	TRBJ1-2	TGTGCCAGCAGCTTCGAGGGCGCCTCCCCCATCTATGGCTACACCTTC	CASSFEGASPIYGYTF
NA	NA	TRBV30	TRBJ1-2	TGTGCCTGGAGTTTGGCAGGGGCTTCCAATGGCTACACCTTC	CAWSLAGASNGYTF
NA	TRBD1	TRBV29-1	TRBJ2-5	TGCAGCGTTTCGGACAGGGGAGAGACCCAGTACTTC	CSVSDRGETQYF
few	NA	TRBV5-1	TRBJ1-6	TGCGCCAGCAGCTTGGTTACGGCAAGCAATTCACCCCTCCACTTT	CASSLVTASNSPLHF
once	NA	TRBV11-2	TRBJ1-6	TGTGCCAGCACCAGCTCCTATAATTCACCCCTCCACTTT	CASTSSYNSPLHF
NA	NA	TRBV28	TRBJ1-6	TGTGCCAGCGAACCTTCGCGGGGGATTTCACCCCTCCACTTT	CASEPSRGISPLHF
NA	NA	TRBV2	TRBJ1-6	TGTGCCAGCAGTGAGGAGGAGCTCCGGGGAAATTCACCCCTCCACTTT	CASSEEELRGNSPLHF
NA	TRBD2	TRBV5-1	TRBJ2-1	TGCGCCAGCAGGCCGACTAGCGGGGCGCGCCGTGAGCAGTTCTTC	CASRPTSGARREQFF
NA	NA	TRBV19	TRBJ1-1	TGTGCCAGTAGTATAGCAGGGAAGACTGAAGCTTTCTTT	CASSIAGKTEAFF
NA	TRBD1	TRBV7-9	TRBJ2-7	TGTGCCAGCAGCTTAGGAGGACAGGGCCGCTTCTACGAGCAGTACTTC	CASSLGGQGRFYEQYF
medium-sized	NA	TRBV7-2	TRBJ2-5	TGTGCCACTCAAGGGGGGGGACAAGAGACCCAGTACTTC	CATQGGGQETQYF
once	NA	TRBV7-3	TRBJ2-2	TGTGCCAGCAGCCCGATGACAGGTCGCACCGGGGAGCTGTTTTTT	CASSPMTGRTGELFF
NA	TRBD1	TRBV5-4	TRBJ1-2	TGTGCCAGCAGCTCCCAGCTACAGGGGAAGAGGCACTATGGCTACACCTTC	CASSSQLQGKRHYGYTF
NA	TRBD2	TRBV6-5	TRBJ2-7	TGTGCCAGCAGTTACGCCCTCGGGGGGTACGAGCAGTACTTC	CASSYALGGYEQYF
NA	NA	TRBV4-3	TRBJ2-3	TGCGCCAGCAGCCAAGATGGTACAGATACGCAGTATTTT	CASSQDGTDTQYF
NA	NA	TRBV11-3	TRBJ2-6	TGTGCCAGCAGCTTAGGATCAAGTTCTGGGGCCAACGTCCTGACTTTC	CASSLGSSSGANVLTF
NA	TRBD1	TRBV5-1	TRBJ1-1	TGCGCCAGCAGCTGGACAGGGGACACTGAAGCTTTCTTT	CASSWTGDTEAFF
few	NA	TRBV5-1	TRBJ2-7	TGCGCCAGCAGCTTGAACAGGGGAGGCTACGAGCAGTACTTC	CASSLNRGGYEQYF
NA	NA	TRBV30	TRBJ1-1	TGTGCCTGGAGTTCCCACAGGGAAGCTTTCTTT	CAWSSHREAFF
NA	TRBD1	TRBV28	TRBJ2-5	TGTGCCAGCAGCTTACAGGGGGCGCAAGAGACCCAGTACTTC	CASSLQGAQETQYF